Following are 17 T cell receptor beta chains from one sample sequenced in a study of OX40 agonist ivuxolimab in advanced cancers. Repertoires were generated with immunoSEQ multiplex PCR, while TCRdb's copy carries only in-frame clones and drops some. The table lists roughly 74,000 clones, more than 75% of them singletons, with 0.45% to 0.7% in the top ten. Specimen: CD4+ or CD8+ T cells sorted from blood, collected in a trial of the OX40 agonist ivuxolimab. The receptors stem from an adult with an advanced solid tumor such as melanoma, head and neck, liver or kidney cancer.

The chain couples TRBV2 to TRBJ2-7; the match to TRBD1 covers 11 bases. The CDR3 has 16 residues. Germline V CDR1 and CDR2: SNHLY, FYNNEI. With 4 bases clipped from V and 3 bases from J, the junction kept 8 bases outside the gene matches. CDR3 loop: CASSGPGQGGIYEQYF. DNA for the CDR3: TGTGCCAGCAGTGGCCCGGGACAGGGGGGGATCTACGAGCAGTACTTC.

This rearrangement joins TRBV19 to TRBJ1-5; perhaps TRBD1 as D (6 bases). The CDR3 length is 15 residues. Trimming shortened V by 5 bases and J by 4 bases, and 15 bases separated the two germline ends. The V gene's germline CDR1 is LNHDA and CDR2 SQIVND (reference sequence). CDR3 sequence: CASSGSGQPNQPQHF. For the CDR3, the DNA is TGTGCCAGTAGTGGATCTGGACAGCCAAATCAGCCCCAGCATTTT.

The rearrangement uses TRBV7-2 and TRBJ1-1, with a weak D call TRBD1 (5 bases). CDR1 is SGHTA and CDR2 is FQGNSA in the germline V gene. The V end lost 4 bases, the J end lost 1 base, and 13 bases lay between the germline ends. CDR3 length equals 15 residues. DNA of the CDR3: TGTGCCAGCAGCTCGGTCCGAAGGGGGAACACTGAAGCTTTCTTT. Its protein product is CASSSVRRGNTEAFF.

This chain uses TRBV5-1 with TRBJ2-3; TRBD1 matches at 10 bases. This CDR3 region has 16 residues. The trim removed 7 bases at V and 0 bases at J, leaving 8 bases unmatched. Germline V gene sequence: CDR1 SGHRS, CDR2 YFSETQ. CDR3 DNA: TGCGCCAGCTCTGGACAGGGGGACTTTAGCACAGATACGCAGTATTTT. It encodes CASSGQGDFSTDTQYF. Using reference TRBV5-1 and TRBJ2-3 for the parts outside the CDR3, the full variable domain is KAGVTQTPRYLIKTRGQQVTLSCSPISGHRSVSWYQQTPGQGLQFLFEYFSETQRNKGNFPGRFSGRQFSNSRSEMNVSTLELGDSALYLCASSGQGDFSTDTQYFGPGTRLTVL.

The chain links TRBV29-1 to TRBJ2-5; TRBD2 matches 8 bases. The CDR3 runs to 13 residues. Trimming at V came to 6 bases and at J to 1 base, leaving 4 bases not matched to a gene. CDR1 and CDR2 from the germline V gene are SQVTM and ANQGSEA. DNA of the CDR3: TGCAGCGTGGGTACTAGCGGCCAAGAGACCCAGTACTTC. It translates to CSVGTSGQETQYF.

The rearrangement joins TRBV5-4 to TRBJ2-7; TRBD2 matches 12 bases. Losses at the gene ends were 0 bases for V and 3 bases for J; bases not matched to a gene: 4. From germline, CDR1 is SGHNT and CDR2 YYREEE (reference sequence). This CDR3 has 16 residues. The CDR3 DNA reads TGTGCCAGCAGCTTGGGACTAGCGGGAGTAGTCTACGAGCAGTACTTC. It codes for CASSLGLAGVVYEQYF.

There are a few counts of this clone. The rearrangement joins TRBV30 to TRBJ1-4; D remains ambiguous. Trimming stripped 0 bases from V and 13 bases from J, with 9 bases between. This CDR3 has 11 residues. CDR1 and CDR2 from the germline V gene are GTSNPN and SVGIG (reference sequence). CDR3 sequence (DNA): TGTGCCTGGAGTGTCGGGCAGAGACTGTTTTTT. This codes for CAWSVGQRLFF.

This chain joins TRBV28 and TRBJ2-5; D is possibly TRBD2 (5 bases). Germline loops: CDR1 MDHEN, CDR2 SYDVKM. V was clipped by 6 bases and J by 5 bases, with 10 bases between them. The CDR3 totals 12 residues. CDR3 amino acids: CASRDSRETQYF. The CDR3 bases are TGTGCCAGCAGGGACTCAAGGGAGACCCAGTACTTC.

The V and J genes are TRBV6-5 and TRBJ1-5; D might be TRBD1 (5 bases). The CDR3 length is 15 residues. V lost 6 bases and J 1 base, leaving 13 bases between the germline ends. Germline V gene lookup returns CDR1 MNHEY and CDR2 SVGAGI. The CDR3 coding sequence is TGTGCCAGCAGCCGGGACCTGGCGAGCAATCAGCCCCAGCATTTT. This sequence encodes CASSRDLASNQPQHF.

This clone was found once. V gene TRBV18 combines with J gene TRBJ2-1; tentatively, D is TRBD1 (5 bases). The CDR3 sequence is 15 residues long. The germline V gene has CDR1 KGHSH and CDR2 LQKENI. The V end lost 1 base, the J end lost 8 bases, and 15 bases lay between the germline ends. CDR3 sequence reads: CASSPQQDPGDEQFF. CDR3 in DNA: TGTGCCAGCTCACCACAACAGGACCCGGGCGATGAGCAGTTCTTC. The whole variable domain, remainder taken from reference TRBV18 and TRBJ2-1, is NAGVMQNPRHLVRRRGQEARLRCSPMKGHSHVYWYRQLPEEGLKFMVYLQKENIIDESGMPKERFSAEFPKEGPSILRIQQVVRGDSAAYFCASSPQQDPGDEQFFGPGTRLTVL.

The chain joins TRBV5-6 to TRBJ2-7; 7 bases map to TRBD1. The CDR3 has 14 amino acids. After removal of 4 bases from V and 5 bases from J, the junction contained 9 bases not matched to a gene. Germline CDR1 reads SGHDT; CDR2 reads YYEEEE. Here the CDR3 reads CASSLTGFGDEQYF. The CDR3 DNA is TGTGCCAGCAGCCTGACAGGGTTCGGGGACGAGCAGTACTTC.

The chain uses TRBV27 and TRBJ2-7; 8 bases fit TRBD1. Trimming took 2 bases from V and 1 from J; bases not matched to a gene: 13. CDR1 is MNHEY, CDR2 SMNVEV, per germline (reference sequence). The CDR3 loop spans 18 amino acids. The CDR3 spells CASSLTGGHIFRSYEQYF. The CDR3 DNA is TGTGCCAGCAGTTTAACAGGGGGTCACATATTTCGATCCTACGAGCAGTACTTC.

In this sample, this clone turned up a few times. V is TRBV7-9 and J is TRBJ1-3; no clear D gene. Germline V gene data show CDR1 as SEHNR and CDR2 as FQNEAQ (reference sequence). Trimming left V 3 bases short and J 10 bases short, with 13 bases between. The CDR3 loop spans 13 amino acids. The CDR3 DNA reads TGTGCCAGCAGCTTGAGTCAATTTGAGACCATATATTTT. This sequence encodes CASSLSQFETIYF.

V and J are TRBV27 and TRBJ1-2, with D perhaps matching TRBD1 (5 bases). V lost 5 bases and J lost 4, with 17 bases in between. There are 15 residues in the CDR3. Per germline, CDR1 MNHEY and CDR2 SMNVEV (reference sequence). The CDR3 loop reads CASSASGTLIYGYTF. Here the CDR3 DNA reads TGTGCCAGCAGTGCCTCCGGGACGTTAATCTATGGCTACACCTTC.

The chain joins TRBV7-2 to TRBJ1-4, with D tentatively TRBD1 (5 bases). V was clipped by 5 bases and J by 6 bases, with 10 bases between them. The germline gives CDR1 SGHTA, CDR2 FQGNSA. The CDR3 contains 13 residues. The chain's CDR3 is CASSPQGHEKLFF. CDR3 nucleotides: TGTGCCAGCAGCCCCCAGGGACATGAAAAACTGTTTTTT.

This chain uses TRBV30 with TRBJ2-2; possibly TRBD1 or TRBD2 for D (5 bases each). Germline V gene sequence: CDR1 GTSNPN, CDR2 SVGIG (reference sequence). Trimming removed 3 bases from V and 1 base from J, with 9 bases in between. CDR3 length: 14 residues. The CDR3 sequence is CAWRGVGNTGELFF. Here the CDR3 DNA reads TGTGCCTGGAGGGGGGTAGGGAACACCGGGGAGCTGTTTTTT.

V is TRBV7-2 and J is TRBJ2-5; TRBD1 matches at 8 bases. Germline V gives CDR1 SGHTA, CDR2 FQGNSA. The junction had 3 bases not matched to a gene; V was cut back by 4 bases and J by 2 bases. The CDR3 runs to 14 residues. The CDR3 nucleotides are TGTGCCAGCAGCTCCACAGGGGGTCAAGAGACCCAGTACTTC. Translated, it gives CASSSTGGQETQYF.